This passage covers 20 T cell receptor beta chains from one sample sequenced in a study of CD8+ T cells in alopecia areata. RNA extraction and reverse transcription yielded cDNA as sequencing template. Repertoires were generated with immunoSEQ multiplex PCR, while TCRdb's copy carries only in-frame clones and drops some. The sample contains about 140,000 clones, around 87% of which appear only once. Treatment here: oral pan-JAK inhibitor, 5-10 mg twice daily. The input for sequencing was CD8+ T cells sorted from blood, taken at week 4, from a patient treated with tofacitinib. Receptor source: a human donor with alopecia areata.

The rearrangement uses TRBV7-2 and TRBJ2-7; possibly TRBD1 for D (7 bases). Germline V gene lookup returns CDR1 SGHTA and CDR2 FQGNSA. V gave up 1 base and J gave up 3 bases, with 10 bases separating them. This CDR3 is built from 14 residues. The CDR3 reads CASSLGQGGYEQYF. The CDR3 DNA sequence: TGTGCCAGCAGCTTAGGCCAGGGGGGCTACGAGCAGTACTTC.

The chain combines TRBV18 with TRBJ2-3; D uncertain. Germline V gene lookup returns CDR1 KGHSH and CDR2 LQKENI. V was cut by 3 bases and J by 7 bases, with 11 bases left in between. The CDR3 is made up of 13 amino acids. Here the CDR3 reads CASSPAQTNTQYF. CDR3 bases: TGTGCCAGCTCACCGGCCCAGACGAATACGCAGTATTTT.

This chain connects TRBV30 to TRBJ1-2, with 9 bases identical to TRBD1. V lost 8 bases to trimming and J lost 7 bases; unmatched junction nucleotides: 8. The CDR3 is 12 residues long. Germline CDR1 reads GTSNPN; CDR2 reads SVGIG (reference sequence). As DNA, the CDR3 is TGTGCCCAGGACAGGGGTGGCTTTGGCTACACCTTC. Residues: CAQDRGGFGYTF.

The chain uses TRBV4-1 and TRBJ1-5, with D possibly being TRBD1 (6 bases). CDR3 length: 15 amino acids. Trimming cost V 4 bases and J 3 bases, with 13 bases left between them. Germline CDR1 and CDR2: MGHRA and YSYEKL. For the CDR3, the DNA is TGCGCCAGCAGCCTCATACAGGGAAACAATCAGCCCCAGCATTTT. Encoded protein: CASSLIQGNNQPQHF.

The chain employs TRBV2 and TRBJ2-7; D is ambiguous. Germline assignment: CDR1 SNHLY and CDR2 FYNNEI. The V end was cut by 7 bases, the J end by 1 base, with 11 bases between. The CDR3 extends over 13 amino acids. The CDR3 nucleotides are TGTGCCAGCATCCCAGGTTCTTCCTACGAGCAGTACTTC. Encoded protein: CASIPGSSYEQYF.

V usage is TRBV7-9 and J usage is TRBJ2-5, with D perhaps TRBD2 (5 bases). CDR1 is SEHNR, CDR2 FQNEAQ, per germline (reference sequence). V dropped 4 bases and J dropped 5 bases, with 17 bases sitting between them. This CDR3 is 15 amino acids long. The CDR3 nucleotides are TGTGCCAGCAGCTGGTCCGGGGAACCTGGGGAGACCCAGTACTTC. It codes for CASSWSGEPGETQYF. The full variable domain, rest sourced from reference TRBV7-9 and TRBJ2-5, is DTGVSQNPRHKITKRGQNVTFRCDPISEHNRLYWYRQTLGQGPEFLTYFQNEAQLEKSRLLSDRFSAERPKGSFSTLEIQRTEQGDSAMYLCASSWSGEPGETQYFGPGTRLLVL.

In DNA, the CDR3 is TGTGCCAGCAGCCCCACCGGGACGGAAAGCTCCTACGAGCAGTACTTC. It specifies CASSPTGTESSYEQYF. The chain recombines TRBV13 with TRBJ2-7, with D perhaps being TRBD1 or TRBD2 (5 bases each). Trimming took off 5 bases at V and 0 bases at J, with 17 bases between the two ends. Germline values: CDR1 PRHDT, CDR2 FYEKMQ (reference sequence). This CDR3 is built from 16 residues. The full variable domain, rest sourced from reference TRBV13 and TRBJ2-7, is AAGVIQSPRHLIKEKRETATLKCYPIPRHDTVYWYQQGPGQDPQFLISFYEKMQSDKGSIPDRFSAQQFSDYHSELNMSSLELGDSALYFCASSPTGTESSYEQYFGPGTRLTVT.

This chain joins TRBV10-3 and TRBJ2-3, with 7 bases matching TRBD1. Germline V gene sequence: CDR1 ENHRY, CDR2 SYGVKD. The CDR3 runs to 15 residues. After removal of 7 bases from V and 0 bases from J, the junction contained 7 bases not matched to a gene. The CDR3 protein is CAIKPGQVSTDTQYF. The DNA of the CDR3 is TGTGCCATCAAGCCCGGACAGGTTAGCACAGATACGCAGTATTTT.

V and J are TRBV7-9 and TRBJ2-1; a possible D gene is TRBD1 (6 bases). Germline V CDR1 and CDR2: SEHNR, FQNEAQ (reference sequence). Trimming took off 1 base at V and 0 bases at J, with 10 bases between the two ends. The CDR3 spans 16 residues. CDR3 amino acids: CASSLVRGRSYNEQFF. The CDR3 DNA follows: TGTGCCAGCAGCTTAGTCAGGGGTCGCTCCTACAATGAGCAGTTCTTC.

The chain carries TRBV5-5 and TRBJ2-7; D is perhaps TRBD1 or TRBD2 (5 bases each). The germline V gene has CDR1 SGHKS and CDR2 YYEKEE (reference sequence). CDR3 length: 14 residues. V was cut by 1 base and J by 1 base, with 9 bases left in between. In DNA, the CDR3 is TGTGCCAGCAGCTTGATTGAGGGGTCCTACGAGCAGTACTTC. Translated, it gives CASSLIEGSYEQYF.

This clone was seen a handful of times. This chain joins TRBV29-1 and TRBJ1-3; 7 bases match TRBD1. Germline V gene data show CDR1 as SQVTM and CDR2 as ANQGSEA. The CDR3 sequence is 15 residues long. J gave up 0 bases and V 4 bases, and 6 bases lay outside the gene matches. In DNA, the CDR3 is TGCAGCGTTGTTCCAGGGGGAAGCTCTGGAAACACCATATATTTT. Amino acid sequence: CSVVPGGSSGNTIYF. Full variable domain (remainder filled in from reference TRBV29-1 and TRBJ1-3): SAVISQKPSRDICQRGTSLTIQCQVDSQVTMMFWYRQQPGQSLTLIATANQGSEATYESGFVIDKFPISRPNLTFSTLTVSNMSPEDSSIYLCSVVPGGSSGNTIYFGEGSWLTVV.

V is TRBV5-6 and J is TRBJ1-6; TRBD1 might be the D (5 bases). The V end was cut by 4 bases, the J end by 8 bases, with 22 bases between. The germline V gene encodes CDR1 SGHDT and CDR2 YYEEEE. This CDR3 region has 17 residues. The CDR3 protein is CASSNPSKGRDDSPLHF. DNA of the CDR3: TGTGCCAGCAGCAACCCTTCGAAGGGGCGCGACGATTCACCCCTCCACTTT.

The V gene is TRBV7-9, the J gene TRBJ2-1; D is tentatively TRBD1 or TRBD2 (5 bases each). Deletions cut 5 bases from V and 2 bases from J, with 10 bases between. This CDR3 contains 14 residues. The germline CDR1 and CDR2 sequences are SEHNR and FQNEAQ (reference sequence). The CDR3 loop is CASSQPGPYNEQFF. The CDR3 bases are TGTGCCAGCAGCCAGCCGGGGCCCTACAATGAGCAGTTCTTC.

The rearrangement links TRBV7-8 to TRBJ1-5; TRBD1 aligns across 7 bases. The CDR3 spans 19 residues. The V segment lost 1 base and the J segment 3 bases; nucleotides outside the gene matches: 15. Germline V gene lookup returns CDR1 SGHVS and CDR2 FQNEAQ. The CDR3 sequence: CASSLVGTADLAPNQPQHF. DNA of the CDR3: TGTGCCAGCAGCTTAGTTGGGACAGCCGACCTCGCCCCCAATCAGCCCCAGCATTTT.

The chain links TRBV29-1 to TRBJ2-2; 7 bases fit TRBD1. Germline assignment: CDR1 SQVTM and CDR2 ANQGSEA. CDR3 length: 14 amino acids. Trimming cost V 6 bases and J 2 bases; bases outside gene matches: 6. The DNA of the CDR3 is TGCAGCGTGACAGGGAATGATAACACCGGGGAGCTGTTTTTT. It translates to CSVTGNDNTGELFF.

The rearrangement uses TRBV4-1 and TRBJ2-5; D perhaps matches TRBD1 (5 bases). Trimming pared 3 bases from V and 4 bases from J, leaving 6 bases between. This CDR3 comprises 12 residues. The germline V gene encodes CDR1 MGHRA and CDR2 YSYEKL. The CDR3 DNA sequence: TGCGCCAGCAGCCAGACAGTAGAGACCCAGTACTTC. It translates to CASSQTVETQYF.

This clone was observed a single time. The chain employs TRBV29-1 and TRBJ2-1; D ambiguous. The CDR3 loop spans 10 amino acids. Trimming took 4 bases from V and 5 from J, leaving 3 bases between them. CDR1 and CDR2 (germline): SQVTM, ANQGSEA. CDR3 amino acids: CSVGNNEQFF. DNA of the CDR3: TGCAGCGTTGGAAACAATGAGCAGTTCTTC.

The chain links TRBV7-2 to TRBJ2-7; no definite D call. V lost 2 bases and J lost 2, with 10 bases in between. The CDR3 has 14 amino acids. CDR1 SGHTA and CDR2 FQGNSA come from the germline V gene. The CDR3 nucleotides are TGTGCCAGCAGCTTACATGACGGACCCTACGAGCAGTACTTC. Its protein is CASSLHDGPYEQYF. The full variable domain, its missing parts supplied by reference TRBV7-2 and TRBJ2-7, is GAGVSQSPSNKVTEKGKDVELRCDPISGHTALYWYRQSLGQGLEFLIYFQGNSAPDKSGLPSDRFSAERTGGSVSTLTIQRTQQEDSAVYLCASSLHDGPYEQYFGPGTRLTVT.

The chain has TRBV7-8 and TRBJ2-7; D may be TRBD2 (5 bases). Trimming pared 7 bases from V and 0 bases from J, leaving 7 bases between. The CDR3 is 12 amino acids. Germline CDR1 is SGHVS and CDR2 is FQNEAQ. DNA for the CDR3: TGTGCCAGCATCGGGGTCTCCTACGAGCAGTACTTC. It yields the protein CASIGVSYEQYF. Together with reference TRBV7-8 and TRBJ2-7, the CDR3 gives the full variable domain: GAGVSQSPRYKVAKRGQDVALRCDPISGHVSLFWYQQALGQGPEFLTYFQNEAQLDKSGLPSDRFFAERPEGSVSTLKIQRTQQEDSAVYLCASIGVSYEQYFGPGTRLTVT.

This clone appeared once. Written as DNA, the CDR3 is TGTGCCAGCAGCCGGGCCCCACCTAGTCAGCCCCAGCATTTT. It encodes CASSRAPPSQPQHF. The V gene is TRBV2, the J gene TRBJ1-5, with unresolved D. The CDR3 spans 14 residues. V was shortened by 6 bases and J by 6 bases, with 15 bases between the two germline ends. Germline V gives CDR1 SNHLY, CDR2 FYNNEI.